These T cell receptor beta chains were read from a single sample in a study of T cells after yellow fever vaccination. A single record per CDR3 protein comes from TCRdb applying MiXCR to the 5' RACE reads. Found here are hundreds of thousands of distinct CDR3 sequences, approximately 9% of them singletons; the top ten hold roughly 17%. This sample comprised PBMCs, obtained on the day of the first yellow fever vaccination. These receptors were taken from a man younger than 35 who received the YFV17D yellow fever vaccine. CDR3s include the opening cysteine and the closing phenylalanine or tryptophan. The order of the fields is J gene, CDR3 length, D gene, clone size, V gene, CDR3 protein, CDR3 DNA. The D gene is left open where the match is weak. Not all rows give a size; the values are once, few, many and, for expanded clones, a class.

>TRBJ2-7|17|-|-|TRBV10-3
CAISGMAPLTAVYEQYF
TGTGCCATCAGTGGCATGGCACCCCTAACAGCGGTCTATGAGCAGTACTTC
>TRBJ2-2|17|-|-|TRBV2
CASRDESGFSNTGELFF
TGTGCCAGCAGGGATGAGAGCGGTTTTTCGAACACCGGGGAGCTGTTTTTT
>TRBJ1-1|14|-|-|TRBV7-6
CASSFSSGATEAFF
TGTGCCAGCAGCTTTTCCTCCGGGGCGACTGAAGCTTTCTTT
>TRBJ2-3|14|-|few|TRBV5-1
CASSLLRSTDTQYF
TGCGCCAGCAGCTTGCTGCGTAGCACAGATACGCAGTATTTT
>TRBJ1-5|15|-|few|TRBV28
CASSLGGLRNQPQHF
TGTGCCAGCAGTTTAGGGGGGCTCCGAAATCAGCCCCAGCATTTT
>TRBJ2-7|19|TRBD1|-|TRBV4-2
CASSQAKILLNRGSYEQYF
TGTGCCAGCAGCCAAGCAAAGATACTATTAAACAGGGGCTCCTACGAGCAGTACTTC
>TRBJ1-3|15|TRBD1|few|TRBV25-1
CASSESGTVRNTIYF
TGTGCCAGCAGTGAAAGCGGGACAGTACGAAACACCATATATTTT
>TRBJ1-6|15|-|many|TRBV7-2
CASSLMDSYNSPLHF
TGTGCCAGCAGCCTAATGGACTCCTATAATTCACCCCTCCACTTT
>TRBJ1-3|13|-|many|TRBV6-5
CASTESSGNTIYF
TGTGCCAGCACGGAGAGCTCTGGAAACACCATATATTTT
>TRBJ2-5|14|-|-|TRBV12-3/TRBV12-4
CASSGRRGQETQYF
TGTGCCAGCAGCGGGCGACGGGGGCAAGAGACCCAGTACTTC